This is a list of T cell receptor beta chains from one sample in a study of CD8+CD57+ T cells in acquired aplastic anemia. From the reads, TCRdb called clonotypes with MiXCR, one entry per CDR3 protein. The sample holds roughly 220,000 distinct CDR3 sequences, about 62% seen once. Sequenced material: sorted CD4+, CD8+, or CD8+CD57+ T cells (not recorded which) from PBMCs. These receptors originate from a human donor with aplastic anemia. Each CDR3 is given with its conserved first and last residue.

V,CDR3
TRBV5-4,CASSPGQERNTIYF
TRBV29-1,CSVEDPTGWNQFF
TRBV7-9,CASSQDRGTGSYEQYF
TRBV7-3,CASSSPSGTGSHYGYTF
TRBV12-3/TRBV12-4,CASSLVVRNTIYF
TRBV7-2,CASITSGSYNEQFF
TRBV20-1,CSVAQGTETQYF
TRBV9,CASSVAMTPSYNEQFF
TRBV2,CASGDRTNTGELFF
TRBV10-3,CAISRKGQGAGGYEQYF
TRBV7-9,CASSLGGGGAYEQYF
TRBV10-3,CAISESKPGQGSYEQYF
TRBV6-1,CASQGNTIYF
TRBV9,CASSKDSQETQYF
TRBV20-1,CSARTGTSGGGSYNEQFF
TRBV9,CASSVDGLGYTF
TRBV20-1,CSASLAGGPGSYNEQFF
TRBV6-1,CASSAVENTEAFF
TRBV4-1,CASSQTDSSKYEQYF
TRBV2,CASSRQGSTNEKLFF
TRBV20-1,CSASSGYNEQFF
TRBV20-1,CSARPGQGYEQYF
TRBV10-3,CAISESGGTETQYF
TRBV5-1,CASSPQGRQGASYEQYF
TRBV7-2,CASSFPPGGGIYNEQFF
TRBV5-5,CASSSLMSEQYF
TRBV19,CASSKGVGGVAYEQYF
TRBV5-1,CASSLGSDSNYGYTF
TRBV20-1,CSATGKGDYGYTF
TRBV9,CASSAPGLAFNEQFF
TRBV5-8,CASSSYNEQFF
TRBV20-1,CSANTGDRNEQYF
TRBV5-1,CASSRGGTASSYEQYF
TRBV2,CAGGTGELFF
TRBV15,CATSREGEPPIPSPAVNTEAFF
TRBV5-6,CASSLYVSGRDEQFF
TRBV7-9,CASSLAVGLAGGEQYF
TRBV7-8,CASSLVLGAGQFF
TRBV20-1,CSARALLAGGREQYF
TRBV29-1,CSVEGAALNYGYTF
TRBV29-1,CSVSQNTEAFF
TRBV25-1,CASRAFTSGLYNEQFF
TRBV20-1,CSATGATNEKLFF
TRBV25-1,CASSPPQGRYGYTF
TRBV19,CASSTPKVLTF
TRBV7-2,CASSPRYNEQFF
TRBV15,CATSSTENGEQYF
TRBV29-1,CSVDLTDTQYF
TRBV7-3,CASSSSGTSLEAFF
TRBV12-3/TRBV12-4,CASSFGPHEQYF